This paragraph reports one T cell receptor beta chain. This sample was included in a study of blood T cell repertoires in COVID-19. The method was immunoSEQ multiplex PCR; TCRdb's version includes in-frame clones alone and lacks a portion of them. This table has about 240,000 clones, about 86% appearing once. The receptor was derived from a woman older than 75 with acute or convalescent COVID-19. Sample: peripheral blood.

The CDR3: CASSVSTGTNEKLFF. In DNA form, the CDR3 reads TGTGCCAGCAGCGTCAGCACAGGGACCAATGAAAAACTGTTTTTT. The chain combines TRBV9 with TRBJ1-4; D might be TRBD1 (6 bases). CDR1 SGDLS and CDR2 YYNGEE come from the germline V gene. This CDR3 spans 15 amino acids. Trimming cost V 2 bases and J 5 bases, with 13 bases left between them. Drawing the rest from reference TRBV9 and TRBJ1-4, the complete variable domain is DSGVTQTPKHLITATGQRVTLRCSPRSGDLSVYWYQQSLDQGLQFLIQYYNGEERAKGNILERFSAQQFPDLHSELNLSSLELGDSALYFCASSVSTGTNEKLFFGSGTQLSVL.